Below, one T cell receptor (beta chain) is given with its context. TCR beta was sequenced from blood CD8+ and CD4+ T cells. This specimen comes from a study of CD8 T cells in Susac syndrome. Random hexamers were used to reverse transcribe 0.5 to 1 ug of RNA. immunoSEQ multiplex PCR amplified TCR beta CDR3 across 54 Vbeta, 13 Jbeta. Via MiXCR, TCRdb re-called the immunoSEQ multiplex PCR reads, giving one row per CDR3 protein. The sample holds about 200,000 distinct CDR3 sequences, about 95% seen once. Sequences were obtained from CD4+ T cells from PBMCs. This clonotype originated in a human donor with multiple sclerosis.

As DNA, the CDR3 is TGCGCCAGCAGCACCTTTAAGCAGGGGAAAGGCAACACTGAAGCTTTCTTT. This encodes CASSTFKQGKGNTEAFF. This rearrangement joins TRBV4-1 to TRBJ1-1; a possible D gene is TRBD1 (6 bases). CDR1 MGHRA and CDR2 YSYEKL come from the germline V gene. The CDR3 spans 17 residues. The germline V and J ends were trimmed by 5 bases and 2 bases, with 21 bases remaining between them.